Listed below are T cell receptor beta chains from one sample, sequenced in a study of blood T cell repertoires in COVID-19. Profiling relied on immunoSEQ multiplex PCR, and the TCRdb table lists in-frame clones only, not all of them. This table holds 350,000 to 400,000 clones, roughly nine tenths found once. The sample comprised PBMCs or T cells enriched from blood (not recorded which). These receptors all come from a young woman who had recovered from COVID-19. Both conserved end residues are part of each CDR3. The D gene is left open where the match is weak. Size is omitted from some rows. Given values are once, few, many or a class for expanded clones.

abundance: -
j_gene: TRBJ1-2
v_gene: TRBV7-2
d_gene: TRBD1
CDR3nt: TGTGCCAGCAGCTCCGGACAGGGGTTCGACTATGGCTACACCTTC
CDR3aa: CASSSGQGFDYGYTF

abundance: -
j_gene: TRBJ2-7
v_gene: TRBV5-1
d_gene: TRBD1
CDR3nt: TGCGCCAGCAGTTCCCACGGGACAGGGGTTGACGAGCAGTACTTC
CDR3aa: CASSSHGTGVDEQYF

abundance: -
j_gene: TRBJ1-2
v_gene: TRBV24-1
d_gene: -
CDR3nt: TGTGCCACCAGTGATAAGGACACTCGCCCCTATGGCTACACCTTC
CDR3aa: CATSDKDTRPYGYTF

abundance: -
j_gene: TRBJ1-6
v_gene: TRBV5-6
d_gene: TRBD1
CDR3nt: TGTGCCAGCAGCTTGGCGGGACAGGGAAGTGGGTATAATTCACCCCTCCACTTT
CDR3aa: CASSLAGQGSGYNSPLHF

abundance: -
j_gene: TRBJ1-2
v_gene: TRBV11-2
d_gene: TRBD1
CDR3nt: TGTGCCAGCAGCCAAACGACAGGGGGTTGGGGCTACACCTTC
CDR3aa: CASSQTTGGWGYTF

abundance: -
j_gene: TRBJ2-5
v_gene: TRBV21-1
d_gene: -
CDR3nt: TGTGCCAGCAGCGGCCCCAGGTGGTCAGCGGGGACCCAAGAGACCCAGTACTTC
CDR3aa: CASSGPRWSAGTQETQYF

abundance: -
j_gene: TRBJ1-1
v_gene: TRBV11-2
d_gene: -
CDR3nt: TGTGCCAGCAGCCATCGACAGGATGGGGAAACTGAAGCTTTCTTT
CDR3aa: CASSHRQDGETEAFF

abundance: once
j_gene: TRBJ1-2
v_gene: TRBV28
d_gene: TRBD1
CDR3nt: TGTGCCAGCAGCTTAGGATTGGGGGGACAGGGTTATGGCTACACCTTC
CDR3aa: CASSLGLGGQGYGYTF

abundance: -
j_gene: TRBJ2-3
v_gene: TRBV28
d_gene: TRBD2
CDR3nt: TGTGCCAGCAGTTTTCCGCGCCGGACTAGCGGGGACCCAGATACGCAGTATTTT
CDR3aa: CASSFPRRTSGDPDTQYF

abundance: -
j_gene: TRBJ1-6
v_gene: TRBV30
d_gene: -
CDR3nt: TGTGCGTCCCAGGGTTCAACCCTCCACTTT
CDR3aa: CASQGSTLHF

abundance: once
j_gene: TRBJ2-1
v_gene: TRBV5-1
d_gene: TRBD1
CDR3nt: TGCGCCAGCAGCTTGGGGGGACAGGGGAACAATGAGCAGTTCTTC
CDR3aa: CASSLGGQGNNEQFF

abundance: -
j_gene: TRBJ1-1
v_gene: TRBV27
d_gene: TRBD1
CDR3nt: TGTGCCAGCAGTACTCCAAGGGGGCAAGGGAACACTGAAGCTTTCTTT
CDR3aa: CASSTPRGQGNTEAFF

abundance: -
j_gene: TRBJ2-1
v_gene: TRBV11-2
d_gene: TRBD1
CDR3nt: TGTGCCAGCAGCCCGAGGACAGGGTTCAATGAGCAGTTCTTC
CDR3aa: CASSPRTGFNEQFF

abundance: -
j_gene: TRBJ1-1
v_gene: TRBV9
d_gene: -
CDR3nt: TGTGCCAGCAGCCCTGGTGGGGCGGCGAACACTGAAGCTTTCTTT
CDR3aa: CASSPGGAANTEAFF

abundance: -
j_gene: TRBJ1-1
v_gene: TRBV5-4
d_gene: -
CDR3nt: TGTGCCAGCAGCTTTGAAGGGGCAGGCACTGAAGCTTTCTTT
CDR3aa: CASSFEGAGTEAFF

abundance: -
j_gene: TRBJ1-1
v_gene: TRBV25-1
d_gene: TRBD1
CDR3nt: TGTGCCAGCCTGGGACAGATAAACACTGAAGCTTTCTTT
CDR3aa: CASLGQINTEAFF